This record looks at one T cell receptor beta chain sequence and its context. Its antigen remains unidentified. The PCR was carried out with 60 Vbeta primers and 13 Jbeta primers. TCRdb's table, derived via immunoSEQ multiplex PCR, lists solely in-frame clones and lacks some. The sample has some 150,000 clones; roughly three quarters are singletons. The data are from a study of cytomegalovirus exposure and HLA in healthy donors. Findings of the study overall: Later analysis identified several of the most significant clusters that appeared linked to common viral pathogens. The study listed some 160 cytomegalovirus-associated TCR beta chains. Presence/absence analyses took donor sequencing depth as roughly uniform. Accounts indicate the classifier identified cytomegalovirus status with strong specificity and sensitivity.

V was cut by 0 bases and J by 2 bases, with 17 bases left in between. The CDR3 is made up of 17 amino acids. In germline, CDR1 is SGHRS, CDR2 YFSETQ. Material for sequencing was PBMCs. The chain is built from TRBV5-1 and TRBJ1-1; D gene ambiguous. This TCR came from a young man in good health and CMV-seronegative. CDR3 sequence (DNA): TGCGCCAGCAGCTTGGCCGCTTACGCCGAGGGTAACACTGAAGCTTTCTTT. This gives the protein CASSLAAYAEGNTEAFF.